What follows are 25 T cell receptor beta chains derived from one specimen sequenced in a study of cytomegalovirus exposure and HLA in healthy donors. TCRdb's table, derived via immunoSEQ multiplex PCR, lists solely in-frame clones and lacks some. The sample consists of about 200,000 clones, over 80% of them appearing once. The specimen was PBMCs. The receptor set was obtained from a woman aged 18 to 35 in good health and CMV-seronegative.

The rearrangement links TRBV5-4 to TRBJ1-3, with 7 bases fitting TRBD1. Germline CDR1 SGHNT, CDR2 YYREEE (reference sequence). This CDR3 comprises 16 residues. Germline trimming cut 1 base from V and 2 bases from J; bases unmatched to any gene: 6. CDR3 bases: TGTGCCAGCAGCTTGAGTGTTCAGGGGGCTGGAAACACCATATATTTT. This translates into CASSLSVQGAGNTIYF.

The V gene is TRBV5-8, the J gene TRBJ1-2, with D tentatively TRBD1 (6 bases). The CDR3 extends over 14 amino acids. Trimming stripped 3 bases from V and 4 bases from J, with 13 bases between. Germline-derived CDR1 and CDR2 are SGHTS and YDEGEE. CDR3 bases: TGTGCCAGCAGCTACTCTCAGGGGTTCTATGGCTACACCTTC. Its translation is CASSYSQGFYGYTF.

The chain links TRBV5-6 to TRBJ1-1; D call uncertain. Germline CDR1 reads SGHDT; CDR2 reads YYEEEE. The CDR3 totals 15 residues. Trimming took off 4 bases at V and 0 bases at J, with 13 bases between the two ends. The DNA of the CDR3 is TGTGCCAGCAGCCTATTAGAGAGTATGAACACTGAAGCTTTCTTT. Its translation: CASSLLESMNTEAFF.

The V call is TRBV2, the J call TRBJ2-3, with D possibly called TRBD1 or TRBD2 (6 bases each). The germline gives CDR1 SNHLY, CDR2 FYNNEI. Trimming pared 3 bases from V and 9 bases from J, leaving 16 bases between. The CDR3 length is 14 residues. The CDR3 DNA is TGTGCCAGCAGTGATCGTGGGGGGCAGGGAACGCAGTATTTT. It encodes CASSDRGGQGTQYF.

The J gene is TRBJ1-5, the V gene TRBV2, with D unresolved. This CDR3 is built from 15 residues. The ends were cut back, 2 bases at V and 0 bases at J, with 8 bases in the middle. The germline V gene has CDR1 SNHLY and CDR2 FYNNEI. The DNA for the CDR3 is TGTGCCAGCAGTGAACAACAGAATAGCAATCAGCCCCAGCATTTT. Residues: CASSEQQNSNQPQHF.

This rearrangement joins TRBV28 to TRBJ2-3; a weak D match, TRBD2 (7 bases). Germline-derived CDR1 and CDR2 are MDHEN and SYDVKM. The ends were cut back, 9 bases at V and 4 bases at J, with 14 bases in the middle. This CDR3 has 13 amino acids. Here the CDR3 DNA reads TGTGCCAGTAAACCCGGGGGGCCAGATACGCAGTATTTT. Its translation: CASKPGGPDTQYF.

The chain is built from TRBV9 and TRBJ1-1; a weak D match, TRBD1 (5 bases). The germline V gene encodes CDR1 SGDLS and CDR2 YYNGEE. The CDR3 runs to 13 residues. With 0 bases removed from V and 7 bases from J, the gap between germline ends came to 10 bases. The CDR3 sequence is CASSVVVGGEAFF. The DNA of the CDR3 is TGTGCCAGCAGCGTAGTCGTGGGGGGTGAAGCTTTCTTT.

DNA for the CDR3: TGTGCCACCAGCAGAGATGGTTGGGCCCGTGAAGCTTTCTTT. Its protein is CATSRDGWAREAFF. V gene TRBV15 combines with J gene TRBJ1-1; D is unclear. This CDR3 spans 14 amino acids. Germline lookup yields CDR1 LNHNV and CDR2 YYDKDF (reference sequence). Trimming removed 0 bases at V and 7 bases at J, with 12 bases between.

V and J are TRBV25-1 and TRBJ2-7, with TRBD2 identical over 12 bases. The CDR3 totals 15 residues. V was pared by 5 bases and J by 1 base, with 3 bases of the junction left unmatched. Germline V CDR1 and CDR2: MGHDK, SYGVNS. The CDR3 protein is CASSHGTSGSYEQYF. DNA for the CDR3: TGTGCCAGCAGTCACGGGACTAGCGGGTCCTACGAGCAGTACTTC.

This sequence joins TRBV7-3 and TRBJ2-5, with D perhaps matching TRBD2 (6 bases). The germline V and J ends were trimmed by 5 bases and 2 bases, with 18 bases remaining between them. This CDR3 contains 16 residues. The V gene's germline CDR1 is SGHTA and CDR2 FQGTGA. CDR3 in amino acids: CASSPGLHPLQETQYF. In DNA form, the CDR3 reads TGTGCCAGCAGCCCTGGACTACATCCTTTGCAAGAGACCCAGTACTTC.

V usage is TRBV18 and J usage is TRBJ1-2; maybe TRBD1 (5 bases). Germline CDR1 and CDR2: KGHSH and LQKENI. V dropped 4 bases and J dropped 6 bases, with 24 bases sitting between them. The CDR3 sequence is 17 residues long. The CDR3: CASSLNPGAQFLNGYTF. The CDR3, as DNA: TGTGCCAGCTCACTTAACCCCGGGGCCCAGTTTCTCAATGGCTACACCTTC.

V is TRBV9 and J is TRBJ1-1, with TRBD1 matching over 7 bases. CDR1 and CDR2 from the germline V gene are SGDLS and YYNGEE. The CDR3 runs to 14 residues. Unmatched junction bases numbered 10, after V lost 4 bases and J lost 7 bases. The CDR3 is CASSPLTGAGEAFF. For the CDR3, the DNA is TGTGCCAGCAGCCCATTAACAGGGGCGGGTGAAGCTTTCTTT. Using reference TRBV9 and TRBJ1-1 for the parts outside the CDR3, the full variable domain is DSGVTQTPKHLITATGQRVTLRCSPRSGDLSVYWYQQSLDQGLQFLIQYYNGEERAKGNILERFSAQQFPDLHSELNLSSLELGDSALYFCASSPLTGAGEAFFGQGTRLTVV.

This clone was seen more than once but under ten times. The chain employs TRBV10-1 and TRBJ1-6, with a tentative D call TRBD1 (6 bases). Germline loops: CDR1 WNHNN, CDR2 SYGVQD (reference sequence). V was shortened by 0 bases and J by 10 bases, with 13 bases between the two germline ends. The CDR3 is 15 amino acids. The CDR3 reads CASSESVSGVSPLHF. DNA of the CDR3: TGCGCCAGCAGTGAGTCGGTGTCAGGGGTATCACCCCTCCACTTT.

The chain recombines TRBV5-1 with TRBJ2-7, with a possible D match to TRBD1 (6 bases). The CDR3 consists of 13 residues. Germline V CDR1 and CDR2: SGHRS, YFSETQ. Trimming took off 4 bases at V and 2 bases at J, with 10 bases between the two ends. Here the CDR3 reads CASSTGRAYEQYF. The CDR3 DNA follows: TGCGCCAGCAGCACAGGGCGAGCCTACGAGCAGTACTTC.

This clone was observed once. The chain links TRBV7-2 to TRBJ2-1, with TRBD2 matching over 9 bases. J was trimmed by 6 bases and V by 1 base; bases with no gene match: 4. The CDR3 has 15 residues. CDR1 is SGHTA and CDR2 is FQGNSA in the germline V gene. The CDR3 region has the DNA TGTGCCAGCAGCTTAGTAGGGACTAGCACCAATGAGCAGTTCTTC. It specifies CASSLVGTSTNEQFF.

The rearrangement links TRBV7-2 to TRBJ2-6, with TRBD2 identical over 9 bases. CDR1 and CDR2 from the germline V gene are SGHTA and FQGNSA. The CDR3 is made up of 18 amino acids. The V gene end was trimmed by 4 bases and the J gene end by 0 bases; junction bases not matched to a gene: 7. In DNA, the CDR3 is TGTGCCAGCAGCTCTTTAGCGGGAGCGAACTCTGGGGCCAACGTCCTGACTTTC. Its translation is CASSSLAGANSGANVLTF.

This chain uses TRBV30 with TRBJ2-7; D is possibly TRBD1 (6 bases). Trimming cost V 3 bases and J 7 bases, with 22 bases left between them. The CDR3 extends over 15 amino acids. Germline V gene sequence: CDR1 GTSNPN, CDR2 SVGIG (reference sequence). The chain's CDR3 is CAWSDPPGTPREQYF. CDR3 in DNA: TGTGCCTGGAGCGACCCCCCCGGGACACCGAGGGAGCAGTACTTC.

This clone was seen a few times. V gene TRBV5-8 combines with J gene TRBJ1-5; possibly TRBD1 for D (6 bases). Germline V CDR1 and CDR2: SGHTS, YDEGEE. V dropped 4 bases and J dropped 4 bases, with 18 bases sitting between them. The CDR3 covers 16 residues. The CDR3 reads CASSPPLGAGNQPQHF. CDR3 nucleotides: TGTGCCAGCAGCCCTCCCTTGGGGGCTGGAAATCAGCCCCAGCATTTT.

This clone was seen just once. CDR3 nucleotide sequence: TGCAGCGTTGATAGGGTAGGGGACAGGGGGCGATTCTTT. Amino acid sequence: CSVDRVGDRGRFF. The chain is built from TRBV29-1 and TRBJ1-1; 12 bases match TRBD1. This CDR3 has 13 amino acids. The trim removed 3 bases at V and 14 bases at J, leaving 10 bases unmatched. CDR1 is SQVTM, CDR2 ANQGSEA, per germline.

The chain links TRBV2 to TRBJ1-4, with D maybe TRBD1 (5 bases). The germline V gene has CDR1 SNHLY and CDR2 FYNNEI. This CDR3 contains 15 residues. V dropped 6 bases and J dropped 7 bases, with 18 bases sitting between them. The CDR3 sequence: CASRTQGVGGEKLFF. The CDR3 DNA sequence: TGTGCCAGCAGGACGCAGGGAGTGGGGGGTGAAAAACTGTTTTTT.

V is TRBV6-6 and J is TRBJ1-1; D is unclear. Germline V gives CDR1 MNHNY, CDR2 SVGAGI (reference sequence). The CDR3 is 13 residues long. Trimming cost V 6 bases and J 1 base, with 9 bases left between them. CDR3 bases: TGTGCCAGCAGCATAGACCCGAACACTGAAGCTTTCTTT. Protein sequence: CASSIDPNTEAFF.

This clone was detected only once. The rearrangement uses TRBV30 and TRBJ2-7, with D uncertain. Trimming took off 5 bases at V and 0 bases at J, with 5 bases between the two ends. The CDR3 is 11 amino acids. From germline, CDR1 is GTSNPN and CDR2 SVGIG (reference sequence). The CDR3 DNA follows: TGTGCCTGGTCGAGCTCCTACGAGCAGTACTTC. Translating gives CAWSSSYEQYF.

This chain connects TRBV30 to TRBJ2-2, with D perhaps matching TRBD1 (6 bases). This CDR3 is 14 amino acids long. Germline-derived CDR1 and CDR2 are GTSNPN and SVGIG (reference sequence). Trimming left V 0 bases short and J 5 bases short, with 10 bases between. The CDR3 coding sequence is TGTGCCTGGAGTGTACAGGGCGGGACCGGGGAGCTGTTTTTT. As protein: CAWSVQGGTGELFF.

CDR3 residues: CAWTPWTGLGAPYEQYF. The CDR3 bases are TGTGCCTGGACCCCCTGGACAGGCCTAGGGGCACCCTACGAGCAGTACTTC. The chain employs TRBV30 and TRBJ2-7, with 7 bases identical to TRBD1. J gave up 2 bases and V 4 bases, and 17 bases lay outside the gene matches. The CDR3 runs to 17 residues. From germline, CDR1 is GTSNPN and CDR2 SVGIG (reference sequence).

The rearrangement uses TRBV13 and TRBJ2-1; D is unclear. V shed 2 bases and J shed 0 bases, with 8 bases lying between them. This CDR3 region has 15 residues. Germline-derived CDR1 and CDR2 are PRHDT and FYEKMQ (reference sequence). In DNA, the CDR3 is TGTGCCAGCAGCTTAATGGGCGGCTCCTACAATGAGCAGTTCTTC. As protein: CASSLMGGSYNEQFF.